Below are 29 T cell receptor beta chains sequenced from a single sample in a study of PD-1 blockade in classical Hodgkin lymphoma. All trial patients relapsed after autologous stem cell transplantation. The data were produced by immunoSEQ multiplex PCR, yet TCRdb's version contains in-frame clones alone and is incomplete. The sample has 55,000 to 75,000 clones, 65% to 75% seen once. This sample comprised peripheral blood mononuclear cells (PBMCs), obtained before the second cycle of nivolumab. The receptors were gathered from a human donor with classical Hodgkin lymphoma.

The chain has TRBV11-2 and TRBJ2-1; D is unresolved. With 4 bases removed from V and 1 base from J, the gap between germline ends came to 11 bases. Germline CDR1 reads SGHAT; CDR2 reads FQNNGV. There are 15 residues in the CDR3. The CDR3 region has the DNA TGTGCCAGCAGCTATCACACGGATTCCTACAATGAGCAGTTCTTC. Its translation is CASSYHTDSYNEQFF.

This chain links TRBV5-3 with TRBJ1-5; D is uncertain. TRBV5-3 is classed as an ORF, of uncertain function. V dropped 7 bases and J dropped 5 bases, with 4 bases sitting between them. CDR3 size: 10 residues. The CDR3 nucleotides read TGTGCCAGAGGGTATCAGCCCCAGCATTTT. Residues: CARGYQPQHF.

This chain links TRBV21-1 with TRBJ1-1. TRBV21-1 is marked as a pseudogene. The CDR3 extends over 17 amino acids. The CDR3, as DNA: TGTGCCAGCGCCCTACCGGGACCGAGAGTGGGGAACACTGAAGCTTTCTTT. It yields the protein CASALPGPRVGNTEAFF.

The chain recombines TRBV30 with TRBJ1-2; 7 bases align to TRBD1. In germline, CDR1 is GTSNPN, CDR2 SVGIG (reference sequence). CDR3 size: 14 residues. The V gene end was trimmed by 0 bases and the J gene end by 4 bases; junction bases not matched to a gene: 5. CDR3 loop: CAWSVGDRFYGYTF. The CDR3 region has the DNA TGTGCCTGGAGTGTAGGGGACAGATTCTATGGCTACACCTTC.

This chain uses TRBV5-1 with TRBJ2-7; no firm D call. Trimming took off 0 bases at V and 3 bases at J, with 7 bases between the two ends. Germline CDR1 and CDR2: SGHRS and YFSETQ. The CDR3 length is 13 residues. The CDR3 reads CASSLGLLYEQYF. CDR3 coding DNA: TGCGCCAGCAGCTTGGGACTCCTCTACGAGCAGTACTTC.

This clone has a single count. The chain uses TRBV6-1 and TRBJ1-3; D is uncertain. The CDR3 covers 17 residues. The V and J ends lost 0 bases and 4 bases respectively, with 16 bases between them. Germline V gives CDR1 MNHNS, CDR2 SASEGT. DNA for the CDR3: TGTGCCAGCAGTGAAGCCCCAGCAGGCCCTGGGGGAAACACCATATATTTT. It specifies CASSEAPAGPGGNTIYF.

The gene calls are TRBV6-5 and TRBJ2-1; D uncertain. The CDR3 totals 13 residues. The germline V gene encodes CDR1 MNHEY and CDR2 SVGAGI. Trimming shortened V by 1 base and J by 8 bases, and 9 bases separated the two germline ends. This CDR3 is CASSYFDGDEQFF. CDR3 nucleotides: TGTGCCAGCAGTTACTTTGACGGCGATGAGCAGTTCTTC.

The chain links TRBV2 to TRBJ2-3; TRBD2 matches at 10 bases. CDR3 length: 14 amino acids. CDR1 and CDR2 (germline): SNHLY, FYNNEI. The V segment lost 10 bases and the J segment 1 base; nucleotides outside the gene matches: 5. The CDR3 nucleotides read TGTGCCACAAAAGGGACTAGCGGCACAGATACGCAGTATTTT. Protein sequence: CATKGTSGTDTQYF. Looking up the rest from reference TRBV2 and TRBJ2-3 gives the full variable domain: EPEVTQTPSHQVTQMGQEVILRCVPISNHLYFYWYRQILGQKVEFLVSFYNNEISEKSEIFDDQFSVERPDGSNFTLKIRSTKLEDSAMYFCATKGTSGTDTQYFGPGTRLTVL.

This clone was counted a few times. V usage is TRBV9 and J usage is TRBJ2-1; D not resolved. The CDR3 loop spans 15 amino acids. Germline lookup yields CDR1 SGDLS and CDR2 YYNGEE. Trimming cost V 0 bases and J 0 bases, with 7 bases left between them. The CDR3 loop is CASSVDSSSYNEQFF. CDR3 nucleotide sequence: TGTGCCAGCAGCGTAGACAGTAGCTCCTACAATGAGCAGTTCTTC. Based on the CDR3 plus reference TRBV9 and TRBJ2-1, the full variable domain is DSGVTQTPKHLITATGQRVTLRCSPRSGDLSVYWYQQSLDQGLQFLIQYYNGEERAKGNILERFSAQQFPDLHSELNLSSLELGDSALYFCASSVDSSSYNEQFFGPGTRLTVL.

This clone has a single count. The chain couples TRBV5-1 to TRBJ1-1, with a tentative D call TRBD1 (5 bases). Deletions cut 2 bases from V and 6 bases from J, with 20 bases between. Germline values: CDR1 SGHRS, CDR2 YFSETQ. This CDR3 region has 16 residues. CDR3 coding DNA: TGCGCCAGCAGCTTAGAACACGGGGGGGTGGTCGCTGAAGCTTTCTTT. This translates into CASSLEHGGVVAEAFF.

The V and J genes are TRBV10-1 and TRBJ2-1, with D possibly being TRBD1 or TRBD2 (6 bases each). Germline CDR1 WNHNN, CDR2 SYGVQD (reference sequence). Deletions cut 0 bases from V and 5 bases from J, with 8 bases between. The CDR3 sequence is 14 residues long. CDR3 residues: CASSESRGDNEQFF. The DNA of the CDR3 is TGCGCCAGCAGTGAGTCGAGGGGGGACAATGAGCAGTTCTTC.

This clone was recorded only once. The rearrangement links TRBV9 to TRBJ2-5, with 8 bases lining up with TRBD2. Germline V CDR1 and CDR2: SGDLS, YYNGEE. The CDR3 is 15 amino acids. The junction had 9 bases not matched to a gene; V was cut back by 4 bases and J by 4 bases. CDR3 sequence (DNA): TGTGCCAGCAGCCCTGGGAGGCTAGCGGGAGAGACCCAGTACTTC. Translation gives CASSPGRLAGETQYF.

The chain links TRBV7-9 to TRBJ1-5; D is possibly TRBD1 (5 bases). The V gene lost 11 bases and the J gene lost 4 bases, with 9 bases spanning the gap. The CDR3 sequence is 11 residues long. Germline assignment: CDR1 SEHNR and CDR2 FQNEAQ (reference sequence). The CDR3 protein is CAAGGNQPQHF. The CDR3 DNA sequence: TGTGCCGCGGGGGGAAATCAGCCCCAGCATTTT.

The V call is TRBV6-1, the J call TRBJ2-1; D possibly corresponds to TRBD2 (5 bases). This CDR3 is built from 14 residues. Germline loops: CDR1 MNHNS, CDR2 SASEGT. V lost 7 bases, J lost 2 bases, and 12 bases lay in between. CDR3 residues: CASNPPGTYNEQFF. In DNA form, the CDR3 reads TGTGCCAGCAACCCCCCGGGGACCTACAATGAGCAGTTCTTC.

The chain carries TRBV5-1 and TRBJ2-3; no clear D gene. Germline CDR1 reads SGHRS; CDR2 reads YFSETQ. The CDR3 is 16 residues long. The V end was cut by 3 bases, the J end by 0 bases, with 14 bases between. The CDR3 bases are TGCGCCAGCAGCTCAGACGGAGCGACTAGCACAGATACGCAGTATTTT. Protein product: CASSSDGATSTDTQYF.

This clone occurred once. The rearrangement links TRBV5-6 to TRBJ1-2, with D possibly TRBD1 on 5 matching bases. V shed 4 bases and J shed 4 bases, with 11 bases lying between them. This CDR3 spans 13 amino acids. Germline V lookup: CDR1 SGHDT, CDR2 YYEEEE. CDR3 sequence: CASSPEGRYGYTF. CDR3 in DNA: TGTGCCAGCAGCCCCGAGGGGCGCTATGGCTACACCTTC.

The chain links TRBV5-1 to TRBJ1-3; TRBD1 is a possible D gene (5 bases). The CDR3 spans 18 residues. CDR1 is SGHRS, CDR2 YFSETQ, per germline. Between the trimmed V and J ends, which lost 0 bases and 0 bases, there was a span of 16 bases. The CDR3 nucleotides are TGCGCCAGCAGCTTGGTCGGGGCAGGGCCTCTCTCTGGAAACACCATATATTTT. It encodes CASSLVGAGPLSGNTIYF.

The rearrangement uses TRBV27 and TRBJ2-5; TRBD1 is a possible D gene (7 bases). The CDR3 contains 16 residues. Trimming pared 5 bases from V and 2 bases from J, leaving 18 bases between. CDR1 and CDR2 (germline): MNHEY, SMNVEV (reference sequence). The CDR3 loop reads CASSPRRGQTQETQYF. The CDR3 DNA follows: TGTGCCAGCAGTCCTAGGCGGGGACAGACTCAAGAGACCCAGTACTTC.

This clone was seen only a few times. CDR3 sequence (DNA): TGTGCCAGCAGGGACAGGGAAGAGAACACTGAAGCTTTCTTT. Its protein is CASRDREENTEAFF. V is TRBV6-5 and J is TRBJ1-1; TRBD1 aligns across 8 bases. The V and J ends lost 6 bases and 1 base, in that order; junction bases with no gene match: 4. The CDR3 consists of 14 residues. Germline CDR1 and CDR2: MNHEY and SVGAGI.

This clone was seen a handful of times. The V gene is TRBV9, the J gene TRBJ2-1; no definite D call. CDR1 SGDLS and CDR2 YYNGEE come from the germline V gene. V dropped 3 bases and J dropped 0 bases, with 7 bases sitting between them. The CDR3 has 14 amino acids. The DNA for the CDR3 is TGTGCCAGCAGCGGGCAAGGCTCCTACAATGAGCAGTTCTTC. The encoded protein is CASSGQGSYNEQFF.

The gene calls are TRBV5-1 and TRBJ2-1; possible D gene TRBD2, 6 bases. CDR1 SGHRS and CDR2 YFSETQ come from the germline V gene. This CDR3 is 13 amino acids long. Deletions cut 2 bases from V and 7 bases from J, with 10 bases between. CDR3 loop: CASSFGGKNEQFF. CDR3 nucleotides: TGCGCCAGCAGCTTTGGGGGGAAAAATGAGCAGTTCTTC. Combining the CDR3 with reference TRBV5-1 and TRBJ2-1 gives the whole variable domain KAGVTQTPRYLIKTRGQQVTLSCSPISGHRSVSWYQQTPGQGLQFLFEYFSETQRNKGNFPGRFSGRQFSNSRSEMNVSTLELGDSALYLCASSFGGKNEQFFGPGTRLTVL.

The chain recombines TRBV7-9 with TRBJ1-4, with TRBD1 matching over 7 bases. The J segment lost 8 bases and the V segment lost 0 bases, leaving 3 bases of the junction unmatched. CDR1 is SEHNR and CDR2 is FQNEAQ in the germline V gene (reference sequence). This CDR3 is 14 amino acids long. The CDR3 DNA sequence: TGTGCCAGCAGCTTAGCGACAGGGAACGAAAAACTGTTTTTT. Its protein is CASSLATGNEKLFF.

The chain's CDR3 is CASSEVGEVAFF. The CDR3 DNA reads as TGCGCCAGCAGTGAGGTCGGAGAGGTCGCTTTCTTT. The V and J genes are TRBV10-1 and TRBJ1-1, with D hard to call. Trimming shortened V by 2 bases and J by 11 bases, and 12 bases separated the two germline ends. CDR3 size: 12 residues. The germline gives CDR1 WNHNN, CDR2 SYGVQD (reference sequence).

This clone was recorded once. The chain combines TRBV10-1 with TRBJ2-7, with 10 nucleotides matching TRBD1. The CDR3 sequence is 15 residues long. The germline CDR1 and CDR2 sequences are WNHNN and SYGVQD (reference sequence). Trimming at V came to 3 bases and at J to 4 bases, leaving 6 bases not matched to a gene. DNA for the CDR3: TGCGCCAGCAGTGACCCGGGACAGGGGCTATACGAGCAGTACTTC. Amino acids: CASSDPGQGLYEQYF.

The CDR3 spells CASSLLQGRTEAFF. The CDR3 DNA follows: TGTGCCAGTAGTCTACTGCAGGGGCGAACTGAAGCTTTCTTT. This chain joins TRBV19 and TRBJ1-1, with D maybe TRBD1 (6 bases). V was cut by 5 bases and J by 5 bases, with 15 bases left in between. CDR1 is LNHDA, CDR2 SQIVND, per germline (reference sequence). The CDR3 sequence is 14 residues long.

This clone was detected a few times. This chain connects TRBV5-6 to TRBJ1-5; a possible D gene is TRBD1 (5 bases). CDR3 size: 16 residues. CDR1 is SGHDT and CDR2 is YYEEEE in the germline V gene. V was clipped by 0 bases and J by 0 bases, with 10 bases between them. The CDR3 DNA reads TGTGCCAGCAGCTTGGCATCAGGGTATAGCAATCAGCCCCAGCATTTT. The encoded protein is CASSLASGYSNQPQHF.

The rearrangement links TRBV27 to TRBJ2-7; unclear D gene. There are 12 residues in the CDR3. The germline CDR1 and CDR2 sequences are MNHEY and SMNVEV (reference sequence). The V gene lost 4 bases and the J gene lost 0 bases, with 4 bases spanning the gap. In DNA, the CDR3 is TGTGCCAGCAGTTCCGCCTCCTACGAGCAGTACTTC. It encodes CASSSASYEQYF.

This clone was observed a handful of times. V gene TRBV5-6 combines with J gene TRBJ2-3; 9 nucleotides agree with TRBD2. The V segment lost 6 bases and the J segment 5 bases; nucleotides outside the gene matches: 16. The CDR3 has 17 amino acids. Germline V CDR1 and CDR2: SGHDT, YYEEEE. The CDR3: CASTSAMLAGEGDTQYF. The CDR3 bases are TGTGCCAGCACCTCCGCCATGTTAGCGGGAGAGGGAGATACGCAGTATTTT.

The rearrangement joins TRBV5-4 to TRBJ2-5; unclear D gene. V dropped 4 bases and J dropped 2 bases, with 18 bases sitting between them. From germline, CDR1 is SGHNT and CDR2 YYREEE (reference sequence). The CDR3 consists of 16 residues. The CDR3 reads CASSPNEIPLQETQYF. In nucleotides, the CDR3 is TGTGCCAGCAGCCCGAATGAGATCCCCCTTCAAGAGACCCAGTACTTC.